This note documents a single TCR beta chain sequence. Its specificity is not known. Produced via immunoSEQ multiplex PCR; TCRdb's table is partial and in-frame only. This table holds about 160,000 clones, 94% found once. From germline, CDR1 is SGHAT and CDR2 FQNNGV. Trimming removed 7 bases at V and 3 bases at J, with 12 bases between. The CDR3 has 13 amino acids. This sample is drawn from a study of T cell responses to AZD1222 COVID-19 vaccine. Study results and limitations: Across spike, vaccine-associated CD4 TCRs were found, dominant at 160-218 and 743-854.

This receptor was identified in an adult who received the AZD1222 COVID-19 vaccine. The starting material was peripheral blood, obtained 28 days after the second AZD1222 dose. The gene calls are TRBV11-2 and TRBJ1-2, with a possible D match to TRBD1 (5 bases). The CDR3 region is CASKNGRDYGYTF. The CDR3 region has the DNA TGTGCCAGCAAGAACGGCAGGGACTATGGCTACACCTTC.